The 27 T cell receptor beta chains listed next were all sequenced from one sample in a study of Graves' ophthalmopathy and Graves' hyperthyroidism. RNA transcripts yielded amplified TCR beta CDR3 regions. Amplification began with first-round RT-PCR using HTBI primers, then second-round multiplex PCR was performed. From the multiplex PCR reads, TCRdb called clonotypes with MiXCR, one entry per CDR3 protein. The table lists a few hundred thousand distinct CDR3 sequences, approximately 17% of them singletons. Material: peripheral blood. These receptors all stem from an adult woman with stable Graves' hyperthyroidism.

In its sample, this clonotype was seen many times. The V gene is TRBV29-1, the J gene TRBJ2-7, with D unresolved. CDR3 size: 11 residues. V lost 3 bases, J lost 2 bases, and 5 bases lay in between. Germline V gene data show CDR1 as SQVTM and CDR2 as ANQGSEA. The CDR3 DNA is TGCAGCGTTGAGACGGCCTACGAGCAGTACTTC. This gives the protein CSVETAYEQYF.

The table lists this clonotype with many counts. The J gene is TRBJ1-3, the V gene TRBV12-3 or TRBV12-4; D is undetermined. The V gene lost 6 bases and the J gene lost 4 bases, with 10 bases spanning the gap. CDR3 length: 13 residues. CDR3 amino acids: CASSSYRGNTIYF. Here the CDR3 DNA reads TGTGCCAGCAGCTCCTATCGCGGAAACACCATATATTTT.

The V call is TRBV11-2, the J call TRBJ2-5; 7 bases match TRBD2. Per germline, CDR1 SGHAT and CDR2 FQNNGV. V gave up 5 bases and J gave up 4 bases; unmatched junction bases: 13. The CDR3 runs to 16 residues. DNA for the CDR3: TGTGCCAGCAGCCAGACCGGGATCAGCGGGACAGAGACCCAGTACTTC. This codes for CASSQTGISGTETQYF.

This clonotype was counted at least ten times. The chain links TRBV27 to TRBJ2-6; D is uncertain. Germline values: CDR1 MNHEY, CDR2 SMNVEV (reference sequence). Trimming shortened V by 1 base and J by 2 bases, and 9 bases separated the two germline ends. This CDR3 is built from 16 residues. CDR3 bases: TGTGCCAGCAGTTTATATCCGGACCCTGGGGCCAACGTCCTGACTTTC. Protein sequence: CASSLYPDPGANVLTF.

This chain links TRBV15 with TRBJ2-3; D ambiguous. Germline V gene data show CDR1 as LNHNV and CDR2 as YYDKDF (reference sequence). The V end was cut by 8 bases, the J end by 1 base, with 10 bases between. The CDR3 is made up of 13 amino acids. The CDR3 loop is CATQPSGTDTQYF. CDR3 bases: TGTGCCACCCAGCCGAGCGGCACAGATACGCAGTATTTT.

This clonotype was detected ten times or more. This sequence joins TRBV12-3 or TRBV12-4 and TRBJ2-7; TRBD2 matches 9 bases. Unmatched junction bases numbered 4, after V lost 1 base and J lost 6 bases. The CDR3 has 14 residues. CDR3 amino acids: CASSLGREGREQYF. Here the CDR3 DNA reads TGTGCCAGCAGTTTAGGGCGGGAGGGTCGCGAGCAGTACTTC.

The chain carries TRBV28 and TRBJ2-7, with 9 bases fitting TRBD1. CDR1 and CDR2 from the germline V gene are MDHEN and SYDVKM. Trimming removed 10 bases from V and 3 bases from J; junction bases left unmatched: 10. The CDR3 spans 14 residues. Here the CDR3 reads CATSPGQGLYEQYF. The CDR3 bases are TGTGCCACCTCCCCGGGACAGGGTCTCTACGAGCAGTACTTC. Together with reference TRBV28 and TRBJ2-7, the CDR3 gives the full variable domain: DVKVTQSSRYLVKRTGEKVFLECVQDMDHENMFWYRQDPGLGLRLIYFSYDVKMKEKGDIPEGYSVSREKKERFSLILESASTNQTSMYLCATSPGQGLYEQYFGPGTRLTVT.

V usage is TRBV4-3 and J usage is TRBJ2-7; 9 bases map to TRBD1. Germline-derived CDR1 and CDR2 are LGHNA and YSLEER. CDR3 size: 17 residues. The V and J ends lost 2 bases and 5 bases, in that order; junction bases with no gene match: 13. The CDR3 nucleotides read TGCGCCAGCAGCCAACTACTTACCGGGACAGGGTCTGACGAGCAGTACTTC. Amino acids: CASSQLLTGTGSDEQYF.

There are many counts of this clonotype. J is TRBJ1-2 and V is TRBV11-2; 7 positions match TRBD1. There are 16 residues in the CDR3. CDR1 is SGHAT, CDR2 FQNNGV, per germline. After removal of 5 bases from V and 2 bases from J, the junction contained 11 bases not matched to a gene. This CDR3 reads CASSHTLRDRNYGYTF. In DNA, the CDR3 is TGTGCCAGCAGCCACACCCTCCGGGACAGAAACTATGGCTACACCTTC.

This clonotype was seen ten or more times. CDR3 bases: TGCAGCGTTGCGGTCAGTACCTACGAGCAGTACTTC. Amino acids: CSVAVSTYEQYF. The V call is TRBV29-1, the J call TRBJ2-7; D is undetermined. Germline values: CDR1 SQVTM, CDR2 ANQGSEA. The CDR3 spans 12 residues. V was clipped by 4 bases and J by 2 bases, with 9 bases between them.

About this clonotype: This may come from a read error, since a much larger clone is one base off. This CDR3 is missing its conserved last phenylalanine or tryptophan, likely due to a read error. The chain is built from TRBV6-2 or TRBV6-3 and TRBJ1-1; unclear D gene. From germline, CDR1 is MNHEY and CDR2 SVGEGT. This CDR3 is built from 15 residues. The V and J ends lost 5 bases and 4 bases respectively, with 17 bases between them. In nucleotides, the CDR3 is TGTGCCAGCAGTCGGGTCCTAGGTGGGTTCACTGAAGCTTTCTAT. This translates into CASSRVLGGFTEAFY.

This clonotype appeared many times. The rearrangement joins TRBV7-2 to TRBJ2-7; D gene ambiguous. The CDR3 contains 15 residues. Trimming took 1 base from V and 5 from J, leaving 15 bases between them. Germline CDR1 SGHTA, CDR2 FQGNSA. The CDR3 spells CASSLVWEDSDEQYF. The CDR3 nucleotides read TGTGCCAGCAGCTTAGTATGGGAAGATTCGGACGAGCAGTACTTC.

This clonotype was counted at least ten times. V usage is TRBV12-3 or TRBV12-4 and J usage is TRBJ2-2; D is tentatively TRBD1 or TRBD2 (5 bases each). V was shortened by 1 base and J by 3 bases, with 15 bases between the two germline ends. The CDR3 has 17 residues. CDR3 coding DNA: TGTGCCAGCAGTTTAGGCATTGGGACGGTTCACACCGGGGAGCTGTTTTTT. It yields the protein CASSLGIGTVHTGELFF.

This clonotype was found many times. The chain couples TRBV4-1 to TRBJ1-3; tentatively, D is TRBD1 (6 bases). CDR1 MGHRA and CDR2 YSYEKL come from the germline V gene. The CDR3 spans 14 residues. The V end was cut by 1 base, the J end by 4 bases, with 8 bases between. This CDR3 reads CASSQAGQGNTIYF. Written as DNA, the CDR3 is TGCGCCAGCAGCCAAGCGGGACAAGGAAACACCATATATTTT.

This clonotype was seen at least ten times. The genes are TRBV13 and TRBJ2-2; D may be TRBD2 (6 bases). Germline loops: CDR1 PRHDT, CDR2 FYEKMQ (reference sequence). CDR3 length equals 14 residues. Trimming took 5 bases from V and 6 from J, leaving 13 bases between them. CDR3 amino acids: CASSRDSLSGELFF. The CDR3, as DNA: TGTGCCAGCAGCCGGGACTCCCTGTCCGGGGAGCTGTTTTTT.

On this clonotype itself: A read error may explain this, as a much larger clone is one base away. CDR3: CSVRGVANYEQYF. Written as DNA, the CDR3 is TGCAGCGTGAGGGGGGTAGCGAACTACGAGCAGTACTTC. This chain connects TRBV29-1 to TRBJ2-7; D could derive from TRBD1 or TRBD2 (6 bases each). The V end lost 6 bases, the J end lost 3 bases, and 15 bases lay between the germline ends. The CDR3 has 13 residues. From germline, CDR1 is SQVTM and CDR2 ANQGSEA.

This clonotype was counted at least ten times. The chain joins TRBV4-2 to TRBJ2-5, with TRBD2 matching 9 bases. The V gene's germline CDR1 is LGHNA and CDR2 YNFKEQ. Trimming at V came to 3 bases and at J to 4 bases, leaving 9 bases not matched to a gene. This CDR3 region has 16 residues. The CDR3 spells CASSQDSGLAGETQYF. The DNA for the CDR3 is TGTGCCAGCAGCCAGGATTCGGGACTAGCCGGAGAGACCCAGTACTTC.

This clonotype occurred many times. The chain has TRBV5-1 and TRBJ2-2; D is uncertain. Germline assignment: CDR1 SGHRS and CDR2 YFSETQ. CDR3 length: 12 residues. Trimming shortened V by 5 bases and J by 8 bases, and 10 bases separated the two germline ends. The CDR3 DNA reads TGCGCCAGCAGTATAGTCTCGGGGGAGCTGTTTTTT. Protein sequence: CASSIVSGELFF. Complete variable domain (other parts from reference TRBV5-1 and TRBJ2-2): KAGVTQTPRYLIKTRGQQVTLSCSPISGHRSVSWYQQTPGQGLQFLFEYFSETQRNKGNFPGRFSGRQFSNSRSEMNVSTLELGDSALYLCASSIVSGELFFGEGSRLTVL.

The table lists this clonotype with many counts. The CDR3 spells CASSSGELYEQYF. Written as DNA, the CDR3 is TGTGCCAGCAGCTCAGGGGAACTCTACGAGCAGTACTTC. V usage is TRBV7-8 and J usage is TRBJ2-7; tentatively, D is TRBD1 (6 bases). The germline V gene encodes CDR1 SGHVS and CDR2 FQNEAQ. V was pared by 4 bases and J by 3 bases, with 10 bases between. CDR3 length: 13 residues.

This clonotype was counted many times. This chain uses TRBV27 with TRBJ1-1; D is unresolved. V dropped 7 bases and J dropped 0 bases, with 9 bases sitting between them. The germline CDR1 and CDR2 sequences are MNHEY and SMNVEV (reference sequence). The CDR3 length is 13 residues. DNA of the CDR3: TGTGCCAGCACGAACCTCATGAACACTGAAGCTTTCTTT. This sequence encodes CASTNLMNTEAFF.

This clonotype has ten or more counts. The V and J genes are TRBV20-1 and TRBJ2-5; D may match TRBD1 or TRBD2 (5 bases each). CDR1 and CDR2 (germline): DFQATT, SNEGSKA (reference sequence). This CDR3 is 12 amino acids long. CDR3 coding DNA: TGCAGCGTAAGGACGGGACCTGAGACCCAGTACTTC. As protein: CSVRTGPETQYF.

This clonotype was picked up a small number of times. The V call is TRBV4-1, the J call TRBJ2-7; possibly TRBD2 for D (5 bases). Germline CDR1 reads MGHRA; CDR2 reads YSYEKL. CDR3 length: 17 amino acids. Trimming stripped 0 bases from V and 3 bases from J, with 18 bases between. The CDR3 DNA reads as TGCGCCAGCAGCCAAGATTCGCTTGGGAGCCCGGGCTACGAGCAGTACTTC. As protein: CASSQDSLGSPGYEQYF.

This clonotype has at least ten counts. The chain carries TRBV6-1 and TRBJ1-6; a possible D gene is TRBD1 (6 bases). This CDR3 contains 17 residues. V dropped 4 bases and J dropped 0 bases, with 13 bases sitting between them. Germline CDR1 is MNHNS and CDR2 is SASEGT. CDR3 loop: CASSVGTRSSYNSPLHF. The CDR3 DNA reads TGTGCCAGCAGTGTAGGGACAAGGAGCTCCTATAATTCACCCCTCCACTTT.

This clonotype was seen repeatedly, ten times or more. The J gene is TRBJ1-1, the V gene TRBV29-1, with a tentative D call TRBD1 (5 bases). V lost 7 bases and J 7 bases, leaving 10 bases between the germline ends. Germline values: CDR1 SQVTM, CDR2 ANQGSEA. The CDR3 loop spans 10 amino acids. For the CDR3, the DNA is TGCAGCGCCGACAGAGTTGAAGCTTTCTTT. Translation gives CSADRVEAFF.

This chain joins TRBV2 and TRBJ2-7; 12 nucleotides align to TRBD2. Germline values: CDR1 SNHLY, CDR2 FYNNEI. V lost 5 bases to trimming and J lost 5 bases; unmatched junction nucleotides: 10. This CDR3 is built from 16 residues. This chain's CDR3 is CASSQGLAGGLDEQYF. The CDR3 DNA sequence: TGTGCCAGCAGTCAGGGCCTAGCGGGGGGGCTAGACGAGCAGTACTTC.

The chain has TRBV28 and TRBJ1-1, with TRBD1 identical over 7 bases. Germline-derived CDR1 and CDR2 are MDHEN and SYDVKM. The CDR3 has 14 amino acids. J lost 7 bases, V lost 3 bases, and 8 bases had no gene match. CDR3 sequence reads: CASSFQGGGNEAFF. CDR3 nucleotides: TGTGCCAGCAGTTTCCAGGGGGGAGGGAATGAAGCTTTCTTT.

This clonotype has ten or more counts. The chain carries TRBV27 and TRBJ1-2; unclear D gene. The germline V gene has CDR1 MNHEY and CDR2 SMNVEV (reference sequence). The CDR3 covers 12 residues. V dropped 6 bases and J dropped 8 bases, with 13 bases sitting between them. This CDR3 is CASSALAGGYTF. For the CDR3, the DNA is TGTGCCAGCAGCGCCCTAGCGGGGGGCTACACCTTC.